This T cell receptor (beta chain) is from a study of blood T cell repertoires in COVID-19. Germline CDR1 is SGHNT and CDR2 is YYREEE (reference sequence). The CDR3 spans 15 residues. V dropped 4 bases and J dropped 4; count of bases not matched to a gene: 7. The authors' processing: Amplification of reference gene primers was used by the study to estimate nucleated cell counts. Repertoires were generated with immunoSEQ multiplex PCR, while TCRdb's copy carries only in-frame clones and drops some. The V and J calls and clone size were taken over from that table, and D and trimming were inferred from the DNA. The profile shows 200,000 or so clones, more than 70% of them singletons.

The specimen sequenced was peripheral blood. This sequence joins TRBV5-4 and TRBJ1-2; 10 nucleotides match TRBD1. The TCR originated in an older woman with acute or convalescent COVID-19. The CDR3, as DNA: TGTGCCAGCAGCCCGGGACAGGGGAACTTCTATGGCTACACCTTC. Translating it yields CASSPGQGNFYGYTF. Together with reference TRBV5-4 and TRBJ1-2, the CDR3 gives the full variable domain: ETGVTQSPTHLIKTRGQQVTLRCSSQSGHNTVSWYQQALGQGPQFIFQYYREEENGRGNFPPRFSGLQFPNYSSELNVNALELDDSALYLCASSPGQGNFYGYTFGSGTRLTVV.